This entry features one T cell receptor (beta chain) sequence. Its antigen is not identified. This sample was included in a study of cytomegalovirus exposure and HLA in healthy donors. Findings and caveats of the study: Productive status was seen about 87% or about 30% of the time for most TCR beta V segments in an earlier analysis. TCR beta sequences numbering 15,000 to 20,000 were associated with HLA alleles at 0.05 false discovery rate in a later analysis. Among immune exposure information, only CMV serostatus was available. Association of a missense DCLRE1C variant with TCR beta V- and J-gene trimming was reported in a later analysis.

Primers: 60 Vbeta forward and 13 Jbeta reverse. Data came from immunoSEQ multiplex PCR; TCRdb stores just in-frame clones and leaves some out. Of about 140,000 clones detected, approximately 70% appear once; the ten largest clones hold under 15%. Sequenced sample: PBMCs. The clonotype comes from a human donor in good health.

The CDR3 nucleotides read TGTGCCAGCAGTCAAACAAATCAGCCCCAGCATTTT. It is translated as CASSQTNQPQHF. V and J are TRBV6-5 and TRBJ1-5; D call uncertain. Looked up from germline, CDR1 is MNHEY and CDR2 is SVGAGI. V was trimmed by 5 bases and J by 4 bases, leaving 6 bases between them. The CDR3 is 12 residues long.